Presented here are 10 T cell receptor beta chains from one specimen sequenced in a study of CXCR3-negative and CXCR3-positive naive CD8 T cells. Preparation of TRB cDNA libraries relied on 5' RACE carrying UMI labels. TCRdb reprocessed the 5' RACE reads, with one entry per CDR3 protein and no DNA. This sample's table has about 150,000 distinct CDR3 sequences. Study-level findings and limits: Hydrophobicity of TRB CDR3s was greater in CXCR3-positive naive cells than in CXCR3-negative naive cells.

For these receptors, no antigen is known. The sequenced sample consisted of naive CXCR3+ CD8+ T cells from blood. Subset of the sample: CD45RO-CCR7+CD27+CD95- naive CD8+ T cells expressing CXCR3 (TNR3+). Source of these receptors: a human donor in good health. Some clones in this sample may be carry-over from other donors' samples.

This rearrangement joins TRBV11-2 to TRBJ2-1; lacking DNA, the TRBD2 call made by TCRdb goes unchecked. The CDR3 sequence is 17 residues long. Germline V gene lookup returns CDR1 SGHAT and CDR2 FQNNGV. Here the CDR3 reads CASSLSLADHSYNEQFF. Variable domain in full (rest from reference TRBV11-2 and TRBJ2-1): EAGVAQSPRYKIIEKRQSVAFWCNPISGHATLYWYQQILGQGPKLLIQFQNNGVVDDSQLPKDRFSAERLKGVDSTLKIQPAKLEDSAVYLCASSLSLADHSYNEQFFGPGTRLTVL.

V is TRBV7-9 and J is TRBJ1-5. The germline V gene encodes CDR1 SEHNR and CDR2 FQNEAQ (reference sequence). This CDR3 is 14 amino acids long. The CDR3 loop reads CASRDGGSNQPQHF.

This chain uses TRBV7-2 with TRBJ2-1; TCRdb calls TRBD1, which cannot be checked without DNA. CDR1 and CDR2 (germline): SGHTA, FQGNSA. The CDR3 runs 16 residues. This CDR3 reads CASSIVGQGKNNEQFF.

The chain couples TRBV7-6 to TRBJ2-7; no DNA is available, so the TRBD1 call from TCRdb remains unchecked. The CDR3 is made up of 14 amino acids. The germline CDR1 and CDR2 sequences are SGHVS and FNYEAQ. This chain's CDR3 is CASSFGTEAYEQYF.

The genes are TRBV7-9 and TRBJ2-3. The germline V gene has CDR1 SEHNR and CDR2 FQNEAQ (reference sequence). The CDR3 is 14 residues long. Here the CDR3 reads CASRDLSSTDTQYF.

The V gene is TRBV20-1, the J gene TRBJ1-2; TCRdb proposes TRBD1, but this gene call is untestable without DNA. The CDR3 spans 14 residues. The germline V gene has CDR1 DFQATT and CDR2 SNEGSKA (reference sequence). CDR3 protein: CSASRQGAFDGYTF.

J is TRBJ2-5 and V is TRBV11-2; TCRdb lists TRBD2, though no DNA is available to test this call. Per the germline V gene, CDR1 is SGHAT and CDR2 is FQNNGV. The CDR3 has 15 residues. The CDR3 reads CASSPRWSGLETQYF.

The chain joins TRBV2 to TRBJ1-1; TCRdb reports TRBD1, a call that lacks DNA to check it against. CDR1 and CDR2 (germline): SNHLY, FYNNEI. CDR3 length equals 14 residues. The CDR3 is CASSGRDREEEAFF.

This chain uses TRBV7-9 with TRBJ2-1; TCRdb calls TRBD1, which cannot be checked without DNA. Germline CDR1 SEHNR, CDR2 FQNEAQ (reference sequence). The CDR3 loop spans 17 amino acids. Here the CDR3 reads CASSPPGRTGSFNEQFF. Complete variable domain (other parts from reference TRBV7-9 and TRBJ2-1): DTGVSQNPRHKITKRGQNVTFRCDPISEHNRLYWYRQTLGQGPEFLTYFQNEAQLEKSRLLSDRFSAERPKGSFSTLEIQRTEQGDSAMYLCASSPPGRTGSFNEQFFGPGTRLTVL.

The chain has TRBV10-3 and TRBJ1-1; the TCRdb D gene call, TRBD1, has no DNA to confirm it. This CDR3 has 13 residues. Germline CDR1 is ENHRY and CDR2 is SYGVKD. The CDR3 protein is CAIRGTENTEAFF.